This entry lists 25 T cell receptor beta chains sequenced from one sample in a study of shared clonotypes between healthy human individuals. Clones were sequenced by immunoSEQ multiplex PCR, and TCRdb holds only the in-frame ones, with some missing. The sample has 950,000 to 1,300,000 clones; roughly 80% are singletons. Material: memory CD4+ T cells sorted from blood. Documented subset: CD45RA-negative fraction. These receptors all come from a man younger than 30 in good health.

This rearrangement joins TRBV11-2 to TRBJ2-2, with TRBD1 matching 9 bases. With V trimmed by 4 bases and J by 2 bases, 5 bases remained unmatched. Germline loops: CDR1 SGHAT, CDR2 FQNNGV. The length of the CDR3 is 16 residues. Here the CDR3 DNA reads TGTGCCAGCAGCTCCCGGACAGGGGCAAACACCGGGGAGCTGTTTTTT. Protein: CASSSRTGANTGELFF.

The chain combines TRBV18 with TRBJ1-1, with D possibly matching TRBD1 (6 bases). V shed 6 bases and J shed 6 bases, with 26 bases lying between them. The CDR3 sequence is 17 residues long. Germline CDR1 KGHSH, CDR2 LQKENI. This CDR3 is CASSSRRPSSGAAEAFF. DNA for the CDR3: TGTGCCAGCTCCTCTAGGCGCCCATCATCAGGGGCGGCTGAAGCTTTCTTT.

CDR3 in DNA: TGCGCCAGCAGCTTCACAGGGCACACGAACACCGGGGAGCTGTTTTTT. As protein: CASSFTGHTNTGELFF. The chain joins TRBV5-1 to TRBJ2-2; a possible D gene is TRBD1 (6 bases). Germline CDR1 and CDR2: SGHRS and YFSETQ. Trimming pared 2 bases from V and 0 bases from J, leaving 11 bases between. This CDR3 is 16 amino acids long.

The chain combines TRBV15 with TRBJ1-6; D is unresolved. V dropped 1 base and J dropped 0 bases, with 4 bases sitting between them. The CDR3 is 15 residues long. From germline, CDR1 is LNHNV and CDR2 YYDKDF (reference sequence). Here the CDR3 DNA reads TGTGCCACCAGCAGAGCAAGCTCCTATAATTCACCCCTCCACTTT. Protein product: CATSRASSYNSPLHF.

V usage is TRBV6-1 and J usage is TRBJ1-2, with D unresolved. The germline V gene has CDR1 MNHNS and CDR2 SASEGT. The CDR3 extends over 19 amino acids. V was clipped by 0 bases and J by 5 bases, with 25 bases between them. The CDR3 sequence: CASSEAPHLGGILRYGYTF. DNA for the CDR3: TGTGCCAGCAGTGAAGCGCCACACCTGGGAGGGATTTTGCGATATGGCTACACCTTC.

This chain connects TRBV5-6 to TRBJ2-7; 10 nucleotides agree with TRBD2. Germline-derived CDR1 and CDR2 are SGHDT and YYEEEE. The CDR3 spans 14 residues. Germline trimming cut 3 bases from V and 7 bases from J; bases unmatched to any gene: 7. The CDR3 region has the DNA TGTGCCAGCAGCTGGACGGGACTAGCGTGGGAGCAGTACTTC. It codes for CASSWTGLAWEQYF.

Regarding this clone: Other DNA sequences in this specimen translate into the identical CDR3. The gene calls are TRBV9 and TRBJ2-1; D gene unclear. The CDR3 runs to 15 residues. Per the germline V gene, CDR1 is SGDLS and CDR2 is YYNGEE. Trimming removed 0 bases at V and 0 bases at J, with 7 bases between. The CDR3 region is CASSVGVSSYNEQFF. The CDR3 region has the DNA TGTGCCAGCAGCGTAGGGGTGAGCTCCTACAATGAGCAGTTCTTC.

This chain links TRBV30 with TRBJ1-2, with 8 bases lining up with TRBD1. This CDR3 region has 14 residues. After removal of 5 bases from V and 4 bases from J, the junction contained 9 bases not matched to a gene. Germline V CDR1 and CDR2: GTSNPN, SVGIG (reference sequence). The CDR3 here is CAWGRQGWVYGYTF. Here the CDR3 DNA reads TGTGCCTGGGGTCGACAGGGGTGGGTCTATGGCTACACCTTC.

CDR3 nucleotides: TGTGCCAGCAGTGCAGGGACAGGGAACTTCGGCTACACCTTC. Translating gives CASSAGTGNFGYTF. The chain carries TRBV6-1 and TRBJ1-2; 9 bases are a match to TRBD1. Germline assignment: CDR1 MNHNS and CDR2 SASEGT. The CDR3 extends over 14 amino acids. Losses at the gene ends were 4 bases for V and 8 bases for J; bases not matched to a gene: 8.

The V call is TRBV2, the J call TRBJ1-4; D unclear. Germline lookup yields CDR1 SNHLY and CDR2 FYNNEI. Trimming stripped 2 bases from V and 7 bases from J, with 5 bases between. This CDR3 has 12 amino acids. The CDR3 spells CASSEPLEKLFF. In DNA, the CDR3 is TGTGCCAGCAGTGAACCCCTTGAAAAACTGTTTTTT.

Regarding this clone: An end of the junction differs from the germline gene, which may be a read error. The V gene is TRBV6-1, the J gene TRBJ1-3; 7 bases are shared with TRBD1. The CDR3 contains 18 residues. Germline CDR1 MNHNS, CDR2 SASEGT. CDR3 nucleotide sequence: TGTGCCAGCAGCGAAGAAAATCACCAGGGGGTCTCTGGAAACACCATATATTTT. It is translated as CASSEENHQGVSGNTIYF.

The J gene is TRBJ2-2, the V gene TRBV5-1; 9 bases line up with TRBD1. Germline CDR1 reads SGHRS; CDR2 reads YFSETQ. The CDR3 contains 16 residues. V lost 4 bases and J lost 0; bases outside the gene matches: 4. CDR3 coding DNA: TGCGCCAGCAGCGGGGGGACAGGGTCGAACACCGGGGAGCTGTTTTTT. This codes for CASSGGTGSNTGELFF.

This clone has more than one count but fewer than ten. Since a much larger clone is just one base distant, this may be a read error. The J gene is TRBJ2-5, the V gene TRBV6-6, with D unresolved. The length of the CDR3 is 12 residues. Germline V gives CDR1 MNHNY, CDR2 SVGAGI (reference sequence). The germline V and J ends were trimmed by 0 bases and 1 base, with 0 bases remaining between them. CDR3 nucleotides: TGTGCCAGCAGTTACTCCCAAGAGACCCAGTACTTC. It translates to CASSYSQETQYF.

V usage is TRBV7-8 and J usage is TRBJ2-5; D is ambiguous. The CDR3 runs 14 residues. Germline assignment: CDR1 SGHVS and CDR2 FQNEAQ. V was clipped by 0 bases and J by 5 bases, with 10 bases between them. The CDR3 here is CASSLAAGPETQYF. The DNA of the CDR3 is TGTGCCAGCAGCTTAGCGGCAGGACCTGAGACCCAGTACTTC.

This clone was detected only once. The genes are TRBV5-4 and TRBJ2-6; TRBD1 matches at 9 bases. V was clipped by 4 bases and J by 0 bases; unmatched bases: 5. This CDR3 region has 17 residues. CDR1 and CDR2 from the germline V gene are SGHNT and YYREEE (reference sequence). The CDR3 DNA follows: TGTGCCAGCAGCCTGACAGGGGGAAGCTCTGGGGCCAACGTCCTGACTTTC. Encoded protein: CASSLTGGSSGANVLTF.

V usage is TRBV5-1 and J usage is TRBJ2-7; D tentatively fits TRBD1 or TRBD2 (5 bases each). The CDR3 totals 14 residues. The V gene's germline CDR1 is SGHRS and CDR2 YFSETQ. Trimming took 7 bases from V and 4 from J, leaving 18 bases between them. For the CDR3, the DNA is TGCGCCAGCCAAAACCCGGGGACCTCTTACGAGCAGTACTTC. It translates to CASQNPGTSYEQYF.

V and J are TRBV7-2 and TRBJ2-3; TRBD2 matches at 9 bases. The CDR3 spans 14 residues. Trimming took 3 bases from V and 6 from J; bases not matched to a gene: 4. CDR1 and CDR2 from the germline V gene are SGHTA and FQGNSA. The CDR3 DNA is TGTGCCAGCAGCTTTAGCGGGAGAGGCGATACGCAGTATTTT. Protein product: CASSFSGRGDTQYF.

This clone was seen ten or more times. The genes are TRBV18 and TRBJ2-2, with D unresolved. The CDR3 consists of 16 residues. CDR1 is KGHSH, CDR2 LQKENI, per germline. V was clipped by 1 base and J by 4 bases, with 13 bases between them. Here the CDR3 reads CASSPLGSGTTGELFF. CDR3 nucleotide sequence: TGTGCCAGCTCACCACTGGGCTCGGGTACCACCGGGGAGCTGTTTTTT.

This clone was found a few times. The V call is TRBV7-2, the J call TRBJ1-1; no reliable D call. This CDR3 is 15 amino acids long. V lost 0 bases to trimming and J lost 6 bases, with 14 bases between them. CDR1 is SGHTA and CDR2 is FQGNSA in the germline V gene. The CDR3 DNA follows: TGTGCCAGCAGCTTAGCAGGGAAGGTAGCCGCTGAAGCTTTCTTT. Translating it yields CASSLAGKVAAEAFF.

The chain has TRBV11-2 and TRBJ2-1; D is uncertain. The V and J ends lost 5 bases and 7 bases respectively, with 9 bases between them. Germline V CDR1 and CDR2: SGHAT, FQNNGV. CDR3 length: 12 amino acids. In nucleotides, the CDR3 is TGTGCCAGCAGCCCAGCTAGGAATGAGCAGTTCTTC. Protein: CASSPARNEQFF.

The chain employs TRBV5-4 and TRBJ2-1, with D perhaps TRBD2 (6 bases). Deletions cut 3 bases from V and 5 bases from J, with 18 bases between. This CDR3 spans 16 amino acids. Germline V gene data show CDR1 as SGHNT and CDR2 as YYREEE (reference sequence). The CDR3 coding sequence is TGTGCCAGCAGCTCCTATAGCGGTAGGGAACACAATGAGCAGTTCTTC. It is translated as CASSSYSGREHNEQFF.

CDR3 sequence reads: CASSQDLGGADTQYF. The CDR3 nucleotides read TGCGCCAGCAGCCAAGATTTGGGGGGGGCAGATACGCAGTATTTT. This sequence joins TRBV4-1 and TRBJ2-3; 7 bases are shared with TRBD2. The CDR3 covers 15 residues. Per germline, CDR1 MGHRA and CDR2 YSYEKL. Germline trimming cut 0 bases from V and 4 bases from J; bases unmatched to any gene: 4.

The chain employs TRBV28 and TRBJ2-3, with D perhaps assigned TRBD1 or TRBD2 (5 bases each). V was cut by 0 bases and J by 3 bases, with 13 bases left in between. The CDR3 runs to 16 residues. Germline V gene lookup returns CDR1 MDHEN and CDR2 SYDVKM. This CDR3 is CASSLWGTRGTDTQYF. The CDR3 DNA reads as TGTGCCAGCAGTTTATGGGGGACGCGCGGGACAGATACGCAGTATTTT.

The V call is TRBV6-1, the J call TRBJ1-4; TRBD1 agrees at 7 bases. Germline V gene lookup returns CDR1 MNHNS and CDR2 SASEGT. Unmatched junction bases numbered 5, after V lost 10 bases and J lost 3 bases. The CDR3 length is 13 residues. In nucleotides, the CDR3 is TGTGCCATCAAGGGGGCTTCTAATGAAAAACTGTTTTTT. It is translated as CAIKGASNEKLFF.

The chain joins TRBV25-1 to TRBJ1-1, with 7 bases matching TRBD1. CDR1 is MGHDK and CDR2 is SYGVNS in the germline V gene. This CDR3 region has 14 residues. V lost 1 base, J lost 3 bases, and 2 bases stayed unmatched. As DNA, the CDR3 is TGTGCCAGCAGTGAATTAGACAGGGACACTGAAGCTTTCTTT. Residues: CASSELDRDTEAFF.